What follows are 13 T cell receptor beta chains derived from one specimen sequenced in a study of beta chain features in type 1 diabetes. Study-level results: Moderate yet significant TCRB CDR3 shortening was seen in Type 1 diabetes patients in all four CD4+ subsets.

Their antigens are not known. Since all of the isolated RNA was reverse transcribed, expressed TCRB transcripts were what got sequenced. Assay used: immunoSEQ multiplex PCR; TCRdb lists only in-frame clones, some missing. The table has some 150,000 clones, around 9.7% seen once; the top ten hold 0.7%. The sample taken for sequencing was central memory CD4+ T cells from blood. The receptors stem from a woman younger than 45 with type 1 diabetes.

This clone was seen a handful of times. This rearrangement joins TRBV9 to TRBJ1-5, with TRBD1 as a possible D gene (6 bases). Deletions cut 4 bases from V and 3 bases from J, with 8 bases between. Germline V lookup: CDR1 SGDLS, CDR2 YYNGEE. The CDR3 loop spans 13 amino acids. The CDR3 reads CASSRDTNQPQHF. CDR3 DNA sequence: TGTGCCAGCAGCCGGGACACCAATCAGCCCCAGCATTTT.

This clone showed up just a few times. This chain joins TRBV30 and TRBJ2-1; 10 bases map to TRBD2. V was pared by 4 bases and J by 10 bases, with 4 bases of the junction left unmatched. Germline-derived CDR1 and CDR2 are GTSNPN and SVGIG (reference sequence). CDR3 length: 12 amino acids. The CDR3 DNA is TGTGCCTGGAAGAATAGCGGGAGGGAGCAGTTCTTC. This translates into CAWKNSGREQFF.

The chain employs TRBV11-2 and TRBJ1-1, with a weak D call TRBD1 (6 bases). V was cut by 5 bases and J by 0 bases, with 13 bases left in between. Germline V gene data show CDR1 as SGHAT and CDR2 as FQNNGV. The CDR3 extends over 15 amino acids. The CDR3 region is CASSIRTVLNTEAFF. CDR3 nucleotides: TGTGCCAGCAGCATCCGGACAGTATTGAACACTGAAGCTTTCTTT. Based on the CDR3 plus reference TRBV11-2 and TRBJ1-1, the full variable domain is EAGVAQSPRYKIIEKRQSVAFWCNPISGHATLYWYQQILGQGPKLLIQFQNNGVVDDSQLPKDRFSAERLKGVDSTLKIQPAKLEDSAVYLCASSIRTVLNTEAFFGQGTRLTVV.

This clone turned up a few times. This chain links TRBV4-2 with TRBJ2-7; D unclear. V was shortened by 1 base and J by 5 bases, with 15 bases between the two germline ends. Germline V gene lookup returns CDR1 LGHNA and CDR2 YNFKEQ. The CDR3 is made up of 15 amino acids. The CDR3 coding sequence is TGTGCCAGCAGCCAAGCGTCGAGCTGGTCGGACGAGCAGTACTTC. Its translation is CASSQASSWSDEQYF.

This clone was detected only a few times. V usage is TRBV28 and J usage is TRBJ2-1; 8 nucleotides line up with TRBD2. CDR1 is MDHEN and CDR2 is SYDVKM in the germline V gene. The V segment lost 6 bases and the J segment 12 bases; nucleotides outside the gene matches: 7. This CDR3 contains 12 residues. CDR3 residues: CASSRAGVGQFF. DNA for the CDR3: TGTGCCAGCAGCAGAGCGGGAGTTGGGCAGTTCTTC. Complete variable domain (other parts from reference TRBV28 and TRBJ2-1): DVKVTQSSRYLVKRTGEKVFLECVQDMDHENMFWYRQDPGLGLRLIYFSYDVKMKEKGDIPEGYSVSREKKERFSLILESASTNQTSMYLCASSRAGVGQFFGPGTRLTVL.

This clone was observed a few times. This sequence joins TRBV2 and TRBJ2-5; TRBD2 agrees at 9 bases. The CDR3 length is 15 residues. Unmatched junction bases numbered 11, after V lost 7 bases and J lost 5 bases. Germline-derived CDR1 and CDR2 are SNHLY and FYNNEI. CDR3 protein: CASIAGAEGAETQYF. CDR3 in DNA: TGTGCCAGCATAGCGGGAGCAGAGGGGGCGGAGACCCAGTACTTC.

CDR3 in amino acids: CASSLGGGTRTNEQFF. CDR3 coding DNA: TGCGCCAGCAGCTTGGGGGGCGGGACCAGAACCAATGAGCAGTTCTTC. The genes are TRBV5-1 and TRBJ2-1, with a tentative D call TRBD2 (6 bases). The CDR3 loop spans 16 amino acids. The germline V gene has CDR1 SGHRS and CDR2 YFSETQ. Trimming cost V 0 bases and J 6 bases, with 16 bases left between them. Full variable domain (missing parts from reference TRBV5-1 and TRBJ2-1): KAGVTQTPRYLIKTRGQQVTLSCSPISGHRSVSWYQQTPGQGLQFLFEYFSETQRNKGNFPGRFSGRQFSNSRSEMNVSTLELGDSALYLCASSLGGGTRTNEQFFGPGTRLTVL.

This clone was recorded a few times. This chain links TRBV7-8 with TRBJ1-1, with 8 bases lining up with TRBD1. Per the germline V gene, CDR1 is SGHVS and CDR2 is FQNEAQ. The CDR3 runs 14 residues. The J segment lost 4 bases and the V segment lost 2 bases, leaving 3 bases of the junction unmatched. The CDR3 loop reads CASSLPDRGTEAFF. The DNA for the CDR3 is TGTGCCAGCAGCTTACCCGACAGGGGCACTGAAGCTTTCTTT. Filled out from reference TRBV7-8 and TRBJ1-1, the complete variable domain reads GAGVSQSPRYKVAKRGQDVALRCDPISGHVSLFWYQQALGQGPEFLTYFQNEAQLDKSGLPSDRFFAERPEGSVSTLKIQRTQQEDSAVYLCASSLPDRGTEAFFGQGTRLTVV.

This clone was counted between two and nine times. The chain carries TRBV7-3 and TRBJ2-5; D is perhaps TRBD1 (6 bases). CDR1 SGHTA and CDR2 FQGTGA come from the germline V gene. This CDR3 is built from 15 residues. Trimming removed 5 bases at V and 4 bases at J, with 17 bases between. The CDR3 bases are TGTGCCAGCAGCGAAACGACGGCAGGGGCAGAGACCCAGTACTTC. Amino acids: CASSETTAGAETQYF.

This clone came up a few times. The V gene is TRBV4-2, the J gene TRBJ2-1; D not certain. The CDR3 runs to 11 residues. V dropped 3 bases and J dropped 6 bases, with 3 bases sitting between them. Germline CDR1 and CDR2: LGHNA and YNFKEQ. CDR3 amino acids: CASSQSNEQFF. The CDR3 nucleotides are TGTGCCAGCAGCCAGAGCAATGAGCAGTTCTTC.

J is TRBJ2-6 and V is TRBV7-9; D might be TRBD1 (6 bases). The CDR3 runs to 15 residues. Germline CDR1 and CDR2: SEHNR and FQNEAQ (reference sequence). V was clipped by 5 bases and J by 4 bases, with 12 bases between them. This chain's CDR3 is CASSPQGSGANVLTF. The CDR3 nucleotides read TGTGCCAGCAGCCCACAGGGTTCCGGGGCCAACGTCCTGACTTTC. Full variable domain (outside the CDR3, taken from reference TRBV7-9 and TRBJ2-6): DTGVSQNPRHKITKRGQNVTFRCDPISEHNRLYWYRQTLGQGPEFLTYFQNEAQLEKSRLLSDRFSAERPKGSFSTLEIQRTEQGDSAMYLCASSPQGSGANVLTFGAGSRLTVL.

The CDR3 loop reads CASSIEQGTNQPQHF. In DNA form, the CDR3 reads TGTGCCAGTAGTATCGAACAGGGTACTAATCAGCCCCAGCATTTT. The chain combines TRBV19 with TRBJ1-5; perhaps TRBD1 as D (6 bases). The V gene's germline CDR1 is LNHDA and CDR2 SQIVND (reference sequence). Trimming removed 3 bases from V and 4 bases from J, with 13 bases in between. The CDR3 is 15 residues long.

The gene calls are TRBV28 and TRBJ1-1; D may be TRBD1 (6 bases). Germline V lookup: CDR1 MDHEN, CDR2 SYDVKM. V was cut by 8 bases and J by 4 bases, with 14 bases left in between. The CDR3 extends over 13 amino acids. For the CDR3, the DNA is TGTGCCAGCCGGGGAGGGGGAAGCACTGAAGCTTTCTTT. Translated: CASRGGGSTEAFF. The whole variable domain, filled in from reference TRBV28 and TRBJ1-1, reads DVKVTQSSRYLVKRTGEKVFLECVQDMDHENMFWYRQDPGLGLRLIYFSYDVKMKEKGDIPEGYSVSREKKERFSLILESASTNQTSMYLCASRGGGSTEAFFGQGTRLTVV.